This is a list of T cell receptor beta chains from one sample in a study of T-cell reconstitution after alpha-beta-depleted transplantation in children. TCRdb re-called the PCR reads with MiXCR, one entry per CDR3 protein. This table holds around 360,000 distinct CDR3 sequences, 9% to 12% found once. The sequencing here drew on PBMCs from the stem cell graft donor, taken from the stem cell graft. The receptor set was obtained from a human donor who donated a stem cell graft to a child with acute lymphoblastic leukemia. Both conserved end residues are part of each CDR3.

TRBJ1-1 | 16 | TRBV6-2/TRBV6-3 | CASSQRGSVRNEEAFF
TRBJ2-1 | 14 | TRBV12-3/TRBV12-4 | CASAVASGNNEQFF
TRBJ2-7 | 15 | TRBV4-3 | CASSQDTSGSYEQYF
TRBJ1-2 | 14 | TRBV12-3/TRBV12-4 | CASSLRQGTSGYTF
TRBJ2-7 | 14 | TRBV5-1 | CASSLLAGELEQYF
TRBJ2-5 | 13 | TRBV29-1 | CSVRTRTGETQYF
TRBJ2-3 | 13 | TRBV20-1 | CSAPVGRTDTQYF
TRBJ2-2 | 15 | TRBV5-1 | CASSLVQGLTGELFF
TRBJ2-6 | 16 | TRBV5-6 | CASSSDMGAGANVLTF
TRBJ2-1 | 18 | TRBV11-1 | CASSPGLRLPGSYNEQFF
TRBJ1-5 | 16 | TRBV12-3/TRBV12-4 | CASSLTGGARNQPQHF
TRBJ2-7 | 15 | TRBV18 | CASSPKREGSYEQYF
TRBJ2-1 | 15 | TRBV6-2/TRBV6-3 | CASSYSGDGYNEQFF
TRBJ2-7 | 14 | TRBV6-1 | CASRKIGGAYEQYF
TRBJ2-3 | 16 | TRBV7-9 | CASSPIERTGSDTQYF
TRBJ2-5 | 16 | TRBV11-1 | CASSLGGTGHQETQYF
TRBJ1-1 | 13 | TRBV5-1 | CASSLVGDTEAFF
TRBJ2-7 | 14 | TRBV5-1 | CASGLGYRVYEQYF
TRBJ2-1 | 14 | TRBV5-6 | CASSLRLASNEQFF
TRBJ2-1 | 16 | TRBV20-1 | CSALGAGGPVRNEQFF
TRBJ1-2 | 13 | TRBV18 | CASSADRNYGYTF
TRBJ2-7 | 15 | TRBV7-2 | CASSLRAGENYEQYF
TRBJ1-5 | 15 | TRBV12-3/TRBV12-4 | CASSWTGGANQPQHF
TRBJ2-1 | 11 | TRBV6-5 | CASSYLGQQFF
TRBJ2-7 | 14 | TRBV5-1 | CASSATSGKDEQYF
TRBJ2-5 | 15 | TRBV4-1 | CASSFRTSLQETQYF
TRBJ2-1 | 16 | TRBV5-1 | CASSPGGRVSYNEQFF
TRBJ1-1 | 13 | TRBV3-1 | CASSRGTYTEAFF
TRBJ2-1 | 14 | TRBV5-1 | CATADGRALNEQFF
TRBJ2-7 | 17 | TRBV7-8 | CASSLPGAGTRVPEQYF